These T cell receptor beta chains were read from a single sample in a study of blood T cell repertoires in COVID-19. The method was immunoSEQ multiplex PCR; TCRdb's version includes in-frame clones alone and lacks a portion of them. The data show roughly 250,000 clones, roughly 84% seen once. Specimen: peripheral blood. These receptors were obtained from a woman in her forties who had recovered from COVID-19. CDR3s include the opening cysteine and the closing phenylalanine or tryptophan. The D gene is left open where the match is weak. Not all rows give a size; the values are once, few, many and, for expanded clones, a class.

CSARGGGNEKLFF | TGCAGCGCGCGAGGGGGTGGGAATGAAAAACTGTTTTTT | TRBV29-1 | . | . | TRBJ1-4 | 13
CASSGGTGNTIYF | TGTGCCTCCTCGGGGGGGACGGGAAACACCATATATTTT | TRBV10-3 | . | . | TRBJ1-3 | 13
CASSLTVPLGASGDGGTQYF | TGTGCCAGCAGCTTAACCGTACCCCTAGGGGCTAGCGGGGATGGGGGTACGCAGTATTTT | TRBV7-3 | . | TRBD2 | TRBJ2-3 | 20
CAWSLTGDSEAFF | TGTGCCTGGAGTCTGACAGGAGATAGTGAAGCTTTCTTT | TRBV30 | . | . | TRBJ1-1 | 13
CASSQRGYEQYF | TGTGCCAGCAGTCAAAGGGGCTACGAGCAGTACTTC | TRBV12-3/TRBV12-4 | . | . | TRBJ2-7 | 12
CASSFRGMPLHF | TGTGCCAGCAGTTTCCGGGGAATGCCCCTCCACTTT | TRBV27 | . | . | TRBJ1-6 | 12
CASSIVGTGNTEAFF | TGTGCCAGTAGTATAGTCGGGACAGGGAACACTGAAGCTTTCTTT | TRBV19 | . | TRBD1 | TRBJ1-1 | 15
CASSQPLGSERVYGYTF | TGTGCCAGCAGCCAACCACTCGGTTCAGAGAGGGTCTATGGCTACACCTTC | TRBV4-2 | . | . | TRBJ1-2 | 17
CASSPSSGSRGTQYF | TGTGCCAGCTCACCTTCTAGCGGGAGTAGAGGGACCCAGTACTTC | TRBV18 | . | TRBD2 | TRBJ2-5 | 15
CASSGGQGVDGELFF | TGTGCCAGCAGCGGGGGACAGGGGGTTGACGGGGAGCTGTTTTTT | TRBV9 | . | TRBD1 | TRBJ2-2 | 15
CASRGTRVLETQYF | TGTGCCAGCAGAGGAACGCGGGTTCTAGAGACCCAGTACTTC | TRBV27 | . | . | TRBJ2-5 | 14
CASSQETARPEKLFF | TGTGCCAGCAGCCAAGAGACAGCCCGACCGGAAAAACTGTTTTTT | TRBV4-2 | . | . | TRBJ1-4 | 15
CASRYRLAGTYEQYF | TGTGCCAGCAGATACAGACTAGCGGGTACCTACGAGCAGTACTTC | TRBV3-1/TRBV3-2 | . | TRBD2 | TRBJ2-7 | 15
CASSYSVVSQETQYF | TGTGCCAGCAGTTACTCCGTTGTGAGCCAAGAGACCCAGTACTTC | TRBV6-5 | . | . | TRBJ2-5 | 15
CASSMTGAGAYEQYF | TGTGCCAGCAGCATGACAGGAGCCGGGGCCTACGAGCAGTACTTC | TRBV5-5 | . | . | TRBJ2-7 | 15
CASSKGPTSGGWDTQYF | TGTGCCAGCAGCAAAGGACCCACTAGCGGGGGATGGGATACGCAGTATTTT | TRBV21-1 | . | . | TRBJ2-3 | 17
CASSPVEVGSPLHF | TGTGCCAGCTCACCGGTGGAGGTGGGGTCACCCCTCCACTTT | TRBV18 | . | . | TRBJ1-6 | 14
CASSLGQISTDTQYF | TGCGCCAGCAGCTTGGGACAGATAAGCACAGATACGCAGTATTTT | TRBV5-1 | . | . | TRBJ2-3 | 15
CASSELGQGADTQYF | TGTGCCAGCAGTGAACTGGGGCAGGGTGCAGATACGCAGTATTTT | TRBV6-1 | . | . | TRBJ2-3 | 15
CVLGQDPSGNTIYF | TGTGTCCTCGGACAGGACCCCTCTGGAAACACCATATATTTT | TRBV18 | . | TRBD1 | TRBJ1-3 | 14
CASSETGTYGYTF | TGTGCCAGCTCAGAGACAGGAACCTATGGCTACACCTTC | TRBV18 | . | . | TRBJ1-2 | 13
CASSLTGLRETQYF | TGTGCCAGTAGCTTGACAGGGCTTCGAGAGACCCAGTACTTC | TRBV19 | once | TRBD1 | TRBJ2-5 | 14
CASSFVGTGNRLNTGELFF | . | TRBV12-1 | . | . | TRBJ2-2 | 19
CASSWTGGTYNSPLHF | TGTGCCAGTAGCTGGACAGGGGGTACCTATAATTCACCCCTCCACTTT | TRBV19 | . | TRBD1 | TRBJ1-6 | 16
CASSILAGISYEQYF | TGTGCCAGTAGTATTCTAGCGGGGATCTCCTACGAGCAGTACTTC | TRBV19 | once | TRBD2 | TRBJ2-7 | 15
CASRNTGENQPQHF | TGTGCCAGTAGGAACACAGGGGAGAATCAGCCCCAGCATTTT | TRBV19 | . | TRBD1 | TRBJ1-5 | 14
CATVTGAGHTALGYTF | TGTGCCACCGTGACAGGGGCGGGCCACACCGCATTGGGCTACACCTTC | TRBV28 | once | TRBD1 | TRBJ1-2 | 16
CAWSLSAGELFF | TGTGCCTGGAGCCTCTCGGCCGGGGAGCTGTTTTTT | TRBV30 | . | . | TRBJ2-2 | 12
CASSWLDRNTGELFF | TGTGCCAGCAGCTGGCTGGACAGGAACACCGGGGAGCTGTTTTTT | TRBV5-6 | few | . | TRBJ2-2 | 15
CASSIRGTANTEAFF | TGTGCCAGTAGCATACGGGGGACAGCTAACACTGAAGCTTTCTTT | TRBV27 | . | TRBD1 | TRBJ1-1 | 15
CASSPPSGGSTEAFF | TGTGCCAGCAGCCCGCCATCAGGGGGGTCCACTGAAGCTTTCTTT | TRBV11-3 | . | TRBD1 | TRBJ1-1 | 15
CASSLAGGQVNSPLHF | TGTGCCAGCAGCTTAGCTGGGGGACAGGTCAATTCACCCCTCCACTTT | TRBV7-2 | . | TRBD1 | TRBJ1-6 | 16
CASSPGTSSRLADTQYF | TGTGCCAGCTCACCCGGGACTAGTTCCCGTCTGGCAGATACGCAGTATTTT | TRBV18 | . | TRBD2 | TRBJ2-3 | 17
CACSQQETQYF | TGTGCCTGTTCACAGCAAGAGACCCAGTACTTC | TRBV30 | . | . | TRBJ2-5 | 11
CASSVRTSGSRDTGELFF | TGTGCCAGCAGCGTACGAACTAGCGGGTCGCGGGACACCGGGGAGCTGTTTTTT | TRBV9 | . | TRBD2 | TRBJ2-2 | 18
CASSQGGTGTTYEQYF | TGTGCCAGCAGCCAAGGTGGGACAGGGACGACCTACGAGCAGTACTTC | TRBV3-1/TRBV3-2 | once | TRBD1 | TRBJ2-7 | 16
CASSFRASPRTDTQYF | TGTGCCAGCAGTTTCAGGGCCTCCCCGAGGACAGATACGCAGTATTTT | TRBV27 | . | . | TRBJ2-3 | 16
CASSLVFGLNTEAFF | TGTGCCAGCAGCTTAGTGTTTGGGCTGAACACTGAAGCTTTCTTT | TRBV7-6 | . | . | TRBJ1-1 | 15
CASRKDRGTYEQYF | TGTGCCAGCAGGAAGGACAGGGGCACCTACGAGCAGTACTTC | TRBV6-5 | . | TRBD1 | TRBJ2-7 | 14
CASSLGRGSYEQYF | TGTGCCAGCAGCTTAGGACGGGGGTCCTACGAGCAGTACTTC | TRBV11-3 | . | . | TRBJ2-7 | 14
CASSLIGTGLGSGNTIYF | TGTGCCAGCAGCCTCATCGGGACAGGGTTGGGCTCTGGAAACACCATATATTTT | TRBV11-2 | . | TRBD1 | TRBJ1-3 | 18
CASSYSPGIGYTF | TGTGCCAGCAGTTACTCCCCGGGAATCGGCTACACCTTC | TRBV6-5 | few | . | TRBJ1-2 | 13
CASSYSTGQPQHF | TGTGCCAGCAGTTACTCGACGGGTCAGCCCCAGCATTTT | TRBV6-6 | . | . | TRBJ1-5 | 13
CASSLTGTGNTIYF | TGTGCCAGCAGCCTTACAGGGACGGGAAACACCATATATTTT | TRBV4-2 | . | . | TRBJ1-3 | 14
CASSKGTSSLYGYTF | TGTGCCAGTAGTAAGGGGACATCCAGCCTGTATGGCTACACCTTC | TRBV19 | . | . | TRBJ1-2 | 15
CASSSGRRGSGGQETQYF | TGTGCCAGTAGCTCTGGAAGGAGGGGTAGCGGGGGACAAGAGACCCAGTACTTC | TRBV19 | once | TRBD2 | TRBJ2-5 | 18
CAISEIPGLAGGEETQYF | TGTGCCATCAGTGAAATTCCGGGACTAGCGGGAGGTGAAGAGACCCAGTACTTC | TRBV10-3 | once | TRBD2 | TRBJ2-5 | 18
CASSIRGTASNQPQHF | TGTGCCAGTAGTATTCGAGGGACAGCTAGCAATCAGCCCCAGCATTTT | TRBV19 | . | TRBD1 | TRBJ1-5 | 16
CASSSLPGQGDEQYF | TGCGCCAGCAGCTCCCTCCCGGGACAGGGAGACGAGCAGTACTTC | TRBV5-1 | . | TRBD1 | TRBJ2-7 | 15
CASSIWGRLGSGNTIYF | TGTGCCAGTAGTATATGGGGCAGGCTAGGTTCTGGAAACACCATATATTTT | TRBV19 | . | . | TRBJ1-3 | 17
CASSPRGSGGVYEQFF | TGTGCCAGCAGCCCTCGCGGTAGCGGGGGGGTCTATGAGCAGTTCTTC | TRBV9 | . | TRBD2 | TRBJ2-1 | 16
CASSAGKSLAEAFF | TGCGCCAGCAGTGCAGGGAAATCTTTGGCTGAAGCTTTCTTT | TRBV10-1 | . | . | TRBJ1-1 | 14
CASSRAGGLNTEAFF | TGTGCCAGCAGCCGGGCAGGGGGGCTGAACACTGAAGCTTTCTTT | TRBV9 | . | TRBD1 | TRBJ1-1 | 15
CASSLWGGTNTGELFF | TGTGCCAGCAGCTTGTGGGGCGGAACGAACACCGGGGAGCTGTTTTTT | TRBV5-5 | . | . | TRBJ2-2 | 16
CASSLNRGSQFF | TGTGCCAGCAGCCTAAACAGGGGGTCGCAGTTCTTC | TRBV7-8 | . | TRBD1 | TRBJ2-1 | 12
CASGGIGTGEETQYF | TGTGCCAGCGGGGGCATCGGGACAGGGGAAGAGACCCAGTACTTC | TRBV25-1 | few | TRBD1 | TRBJ2-5 | 15
CAWQGQFDQPQHF | TGTGCCTGGCAGGGACAGTTCGATCAGCCCCAGCATTTT | TRBV30 | . | TRBD1 | TRBJ1-5 | 13
CASSIHTGTSRADTQYF | TGTGCCAGTAGTATCCACACCGGGACTAGTAGGGCAGATACGCAGTATTTT | TRBV19 | . | TRBD2 | TRBJ2-3 | 17
CASRAWTSGQSTDTQYF | TGTGCCAGCAGGGCGTGGACTAGCGGCCAAAGCACAGATACGCAGTATTTT | TRBV11-2 | . | TRBD2 | TRBJ2-3 | 17
CASSSPGQDLGETQYF | TGTGCCAGCAGCTCACCGGGACAGGATCTGGGGGAGACCCAGTACTTC | TRBV5-4 | . | TRBD1 | TRBJ2-5 | 16